Each of the 22 T cell receptor beta chains below was sequenced from the same sample in a study of blood T cell repertoires in COVID-19. The repertoire was sequenced with immunoSEQ multiplex PCR; TCRdb's copy has only in-frame clones and lacks some. The table includes around 130,000 clones, around 83% detected once. What was sequenced was peripheral blood. The receptors stem from a human donor in a cohort sampled during active COVID-19.

The chain uses TRBV7-3 and TRBJ1-1; D may be TRBD1 (6 bases). This CDR3 spans 13 amino acids. V lost 5 bases and J lost 4, with 11 bases in between. Germline CDR1 is SGHTA and CDR2 is FQGTGA. The DNA of the CDR3 is TGTGCCAGCAGCCAGGGCAGGGGCACTGAAGCTTTCTTT. This codes for CASSQGRGTEAFF.

The chain couples TRBV7-6 to TRBJ1-1; possible D gene TRBD1, 5 bases. The CDR3 length is 18 residues. Trimming removed 1 base at V and 6 bases at J, with 24 bases between. Germline CDR1 SGHVS, CDR2 FNYEAQ. The CDR3: CASSLVVSGVGRVAEAFF. CDR3 in DNA: TGTGCCAGCAGCTTAGTAGTAAGCGGGGTCGGCAGGGTCGCTGAAGCTTTCTTT.

In this sample, this clone turned up once. J is TRBJ2-7 and V is TRBV7-8; the D gene is possibly TRBD1 (6 bases). CDR1 is SGHVS and CDR2 is FQNEAQ in the germline V gene. This CDR3 comprises 13 residues. V shed 5 bases and J shed 5 bases, with 13 bases lying between them. CDR3 bases: TGTGCCAGCAGCCGTACTACAGGGAACGAGCAGTACTTC. Amino acid sequence: CASSRTTGNEQYF.

The chain recombines TRBV12-5 with TRBJ1-3; no reliable D call. This CDR3 has 15 residues. Trimming removed 7 bases at V and 0 bases at J, with 13 bases between. Germline V gives CDR1 LGHNT, CDR2 FRNRAP. As DNA, the CDR3 is TGTGCTAGTGCATACGCGGCACACTCTGGAAACACCATATATTTT. Its protein product is CASAYAAHSGNTIYF.

The V gene is TRBV30, the J gene TRBJ2-7, with D uncertain. The CDR3 covers 12 residues. Trimming removed 1 base at V and 4 bases at J, with 8 bases between. Germline lookup yields CDR1 GTSNPN and CDR2 SVGIG (reference sequence). CDR3: CAWSEFAYEQYF. CDR3 DNA: TGTGCCTGGAGTGAGTTTGCGTACGAGCAGTACTTC.

The chain uses TRBV14 and TRBJ2-7, with a possible D match to TRBD2 (5 bases). The CDR3 consists of 16 residues. In germline, CDR1 is SGHDN, CDR2 FVKESK. Trimming took off 3 bases at V and 3 bases at J, with 18 bases between the two ends. The CDR3 reads CASSHLSGGIRYEQYF. The CDR3 DNA reads as TGTGCCAGCAGCCATCTCAGCGGCGGAATTCGCTACGAGCAGTACTTC.

The chain links TRBV7-8 to TRBJ1-6; D may be TRBD1 (5 bases). The CDR3 loop spans 16 amino acids. Trimming stripped 1 base from V and 10 bases from J, with 17 bases between. Germline CDR1 and CDR2: SGHVS and FQNEAQ. This chain's CDR3 is CASSLGRSQRGSPLHF. CDR3 bases: TGTGCCAGCAGCTTAGGCAGGTCCCAGCGGGGGTCACCCCTCCACTTT.

This chain joins TRBV5-3 and TRBJ2-1; 8 positions agree with TRBD2. TRBV5-3 falls under the ORF class, with uncertain function. V shed 4 bases, J shed 5 bases, and the junction held 11 bases outside the gene matches. CDR3 length: 16 residues. The DNA of the CDR3 is TGTGCCAGAAGCCCTTTCCCGGGAGGGCCGAACAATGAGCAGTTCTTC. Translated, it gives CARSPFPGGPNNEQFF.

This clone occurred once. The rearrangement joins TRBV24-1 to TRBJ1-1; TRBD1 matches 10 bases. After removal of 4 bases from V and 5 bases from J, the junction contained 9 bases not matched to a gene. The length of the CDR3 is 16 residues. CDR1 and CDR2 (germline): KGHDR, SFDVKD. The CDR3 reads CATSDSRQGAQTEAFF. CDR3 in DNA: TGTGCCACCAGTGACAGCAGACAGGGGGCCCAAACTGAAGCTTTCTTT.

The rearrangement joins TRBV5-6 to TRBJ1-2, with 11 bases fitting TRBD1. CDR3 length equals 14 residues. J was trimmed by 12 bases and V by 3 bases; bases with no gene match: 10. Per the germline V gene, CDR1 is SGHDT and CDR2 is YYEEEE. CDR3: CASSYLWDRGEDTF. CDR3 in DNA: TGTGCCAGCAGCTACTTGTGGGACAGGGGGGAAGACACCTTC.

This chain uses TRBV7-3 with TRBJ2-3; 7 positions match TRBD1. The CDR3 is 15 residues long. J lost 7 bases, V lost 5 bases, and 12 bases had no gene match. Germline V gene lookup returns CDR1 SGHTA and CDR2 FQGTGA. The CDR3 is CASSPSQDRSYTQYF. CDR3 nucleotides: TGTGCCAGCAGCCCATCCCAGGACAGGTCCTATACGCAGTATTTT.

The chain joins TRBV5-4 to TRBJ1-1; D is ambiguous. The CDR3 length is 13 residues. The germline CDR1 and CDR2 sequences are SGHNT and YYREEE (reference sequence). The germline V and J ends were trimmed by 3 bases and 7 bases, with 13 bases remaining between them. The CDR3 loop reads CASSYSSSNEAFF. The DNA for the CDR3 is TGTGCCAGCAGCTATTCTTCTTCTAATGAAGCTTTCTTT.

The rearrangement links TRBV2 to TRBJ2-1; TRBD2 aligns across 12 bases. The V gene end was trimmed by 6 bases and the J gene end by 7 bases; junction bases not matched to a gene: 10. Germline-derived CDR1 and CDR2 are SNHLY and FYNNEI. The CDR3 length is 16 residues. The CDR3 sequence: CASRPPSGRALNEQFF. The CDR3 region has the DNA TGTGCCAGCAGGCCCCCTAGCGGGAGGGCCTTGAATGAGCAGTTCTTC.

The chain joins TRBV19 to TRBJ2-6, with TRBD2 as a possible D gene (5 bases). CDR3 length: 16 amino acids. V lost 2 bases to trimming and J lost 0 bases, with 8 bases between them. CDR1 is LNHDA and CDR2 is SQIVND in the germline V gene (reference sequence). This CDR3 is CASSIFTSSGANVLTF. The CDR3 DNA follows: TGTGCCAGTAGTATATTTACTAGCTCTGGGGCCAACGTCCTGACTTTC. Full variable domain (outside the CDR3, taken from reference TRBV19 and TRBJ2-6): DGGITQSPKYLFRKEGQNVTLSCEQNLNHDAMYWYRQDPGQGLRLIYYSQIVNDFQKGDIAEGYSVSREKKESFPLTVTSAQKNPTAFYLCASSIFTSSGANVLTFGAGSRLTVL.

The chain combines TRBV4-3 with TRBJ2-4; the match to TRBD2 covers 12 bases. Trimming removed 0 bases from V and 8 bases from J; junction bases left unmatched: 5. The CDR3 runs 16 residues. Germline assignment: CDR1 LGHNA and CDR2 YSLEER. The CDR3 region is CASSQELAGGLDIQYF. In nucleotides, the CDR3 is TGCGCCAGCAGCCAAGAACTAGCGGGAGGTCTGGACATTCAGTACTTC.

The V and J genes are TRBV27 and TRBJ1-1, with D unclear. In germline, CDR1 is MNHEY, CDR2 SMNVEV (reference sequence). Trimming pared 6 bases from V and 4 bases from J, leaving 18 bases between. The CDR3 length is 15 residues. The CDR3 DNA reads as TGTGCCAGCAGCCTCCGGGGTTATGGGTTCACTGAAGCTTTCTTT. Its protein product is CASSLRGYGFTEAFF.

This chain uses TRBV7-8 with TRBJ2-2; D may be TRBD1 (6 bases). The germline gives CDR1 SGHVS, CDR2 FQNEAQ. This CDR3 comprises 18 residues. V was cut by 5 bases and J by 0 bases, with 19 bases left in between. CDR3 loop: CASSHTRVRTANTGELFF. The CDR3 DNA follows: TGTGCCAGCAGCCATACCCGGGTGCGGACAGCGAACACCGGGGAGCTGTTTTTT.

The V call is TRBV24-1, the J call TRBJ1-2; D is unresolved. Trimming stripped 4 bases from V and 1 base from J, with 15 bases between. The CDR3 covers 16 residues. The germline V gene encodes CDR1 KGHDR and CDR2 SFDVKD. CDR3 sequence: CATSDPTQTFNYGYTF. The CDR3 nucleotides are TGTGCCACCAGTGACCCCACCCAGACATTTAACTATGGCTACACCTTC.

The chain has TRBV5-6 and TRBJ1-6; 7 bases map to TRBD1. CDR1 is SGHDT, CDR2 YYEEEE, per germline. The ends lost 0 bases at V and 0 bases at J; junction bases unmatched: 6. There are 18 residues in the CDR3. The CDR3 coding sequence is TGTGCCAGCAGCTTGGTGGCAGGGGGAGGCTCCTATAATTCACCCCTCCACTTT. Amino acid sequence: CASSLVAGGGSYNSPLHF.

This clone was detected once. This chain connects TRBV25-1 to TRBJ2-7, with D unclear. The germline gives CDR1 MGHDK, CDR2 SYGVNS. The CDR3 runs to 13 residues. The V end lost 3 bases, the J end lost 6 bases, and 12 bases lay between the germline ends. CDR3 loop: CASSDQLLGEQYF. The CDR3 nucleotides are TGTGCCAGCAGTGATCAGCTCCTAGGCGAGCAGTACTTC.

The chain is built from TRBV7-8 and TRBJ1-1; TRBD1 agrees at 9 bases. The germline CDR1 and CDR2 sequences are SGHVS and FQNEAQ. Unmatched junction bases numbered 6, after V lost 5 bases and J lost 5 bases. CDR3 size: 14 residues. Written as DNA, the CDR3 is TGTGCCAGCAGCATGGGACAGGGTGGGACTGAAGCTTTCTTT. Amino acids: CASSMGQGGTEAFF.

This clone has more than one count but fewer than ten. The chain combines TRBV6-1 with TRBJ2-6; 10 bases line up with TRBD1. Germline-derived CDR1 and CDR2 are MNHNS and SASEGT. This CDR3 comprises 18 residues. Losses at the gene ends were 0 bases for V and 2 bases for J; bases not matched to a gene: 4. The CDR3 here is CASSEAGQGTPGANVLTF. The CDR3, as DNA: TGTGCCAGCAGTGAAGCGGGACAGGGGACGCCTGGGGCCAACGTCCTGACTTTC.